These 31 T cell receptor beta chains share one sample of origin, sequenced in a study of PD-1 blockade in classical Hodgkin lymphoma. Produced via immunoSEQ multiplex PCR; TCRdb's table is partial and in-frame only. The sample yields 30,000 to 45,000 clones, 85% to 90% seen once. Each patient experienced a relapse that followed autologous stem cell transplantation, and brentuximab vedotin exposure varied. Specimen: peripheral blood mononuclear cells (PBMCs), collected at baseline. The receptors come from a human donor with classical Hodgkin lymphoma.

The genes are TRBV10-3 and TRBJ2-1; 13 nucleotides agree with TRBD2. The CDR3 is made up of 16 amino acids. J gave up 6 bases and V 4 bases, and 6 bases lay outside the gene matches. CDR1 and CDR2 from the germline V gene are ENHRY and SYGVKD. This chain's CDR3 is CAISASLAGGLNEQFF. The DNA for the CDR3 is TGTGCCATCAGTGCTTCACTAGCGGGGGGGCTCAATGAGCAGTTCTTC.

This rearrangement joins TRBV29-1 to TRBJ1-2, with TRBD1 identical over 8 bases. V was clipped by 6 bases and J by 9 bases; unmatched bases: 9. Germline CDR1 is SQVTM and CDR2 is ANQGSEA. This CDR3 is built from 12 residues. In nucleotides, the CDR3 is TGCAGCGTAGAGGACAGGGCAATAAGCTACACCTTC. It encodes CSVEDRAISYTF.

The chain's CDR3 is CASSLGSGSTDTQYF. For the CDR3, the DNA is TGTGCCAGCAGCTTGGGTAGCGGGAGCACAGATACGCAGTATTTT. The chain recombines TRBV5-4 with TRBJ2-3, with 7 bases aligning to TRBD2. V trimming: 0 bases; J trimming: 0 bases; junction bases outside the gene matches: 1. The CDR3 consists of 15 residues. The germline gives CDR1 SGHNT, CDR2 YYREEE (reference sequence).

The rearrangement links TRBV6-6 to TRBJ1-5; D might be TRBD1 (6 bases). Trimming removed 7 bases at V and 6 bases at J, with 16 bases between. CDR3 length: 14 residues. The germline V gene has CDR1 MNHNY and CDR2 SVGAGI (reference sequence). In DNA, the CDR3 is TGTGCCAGCAAACCAGGGGTGGGCGGTCAGCCCCAGCATTTT. Its protein is CASKPGVGGQPQHF.

This chain connects TRBV6-6 to TRBJ1-1; 9 bases match TRBD1. The CDR3 sequence is 14 residues long. CDR1 and CDR2 (germline): MNHNY, SVGAGI (reference sequence). J lost 9 bases, V lost 5 bases, and 10 bases had no gene match. The CDR3 reads CASSRDSDRGQAFF. DNA for the CDR3: TGTGCCAGCAGTCGCGACTCGGACAGGGGACAAGCTTTCTTT.

The chain recombines TRBV4-1 with TRBJ1-2; D perhaps matches TRBD1 (6 bases). Germline loops: CDR1 MGHRA, CDR2 YSYEKL. CDR3 length equals 16 residues. V lost 2 bases to trimming and J lost 2 bases, with 15 bases between them. Here the CDR3 DNA reads TGCGCCAGCAGCCAAAGTGGGGGCGGGGGAAACTATGGCTACACCTTC. As protein: CASSQSGGGGNYGYTF.

This chain links TRBV18 with TRBJ1-4; 10 bases fit TRBD1. Germline CDR1 and CDR2: KGHSH and LQKENI. V gave up 6 bases and J gave up 7 bases; unmatched junction bases: 2. The CDR3 loop spans 13 amino acids. As DNA, the CDR3 is TGTGCCAGCTCTCGGGACAGGGGTGAAAAACTGTTTTTT. Residues: CASSRDRGEKLFF.

This chain joins TRBV19 and TRBJ1-2; the D gene is possibly TRBD1 (5 bases). The germline V gene encodes CDR1 LNHDA and CDR2 SQIVND (reference sequence). Deletions cut 1 base from V and 5 bases from J, with 14 bases between. CDR3 length: 15 residues. CDR3 sequence (DNA): TGTGCCAGTAGTATAGTCGGGACGGGTACTTATGGCTACACCTTC. This sequence encodes CASSIVGTGTYGYTF.

The rearrangement uses TRBV9 and TRBJ2-1; 10 nucleotides line up with TRBD1. The trim removed 4 bases at V and 8 bases at J, leaving 9 bases unmatched. Germline V gives CDR1 SGDLS, CDR2 YYNGEE. This CDR3 is 15 amino acids long. This CDR3 is CASSPLGTGAYEQFF. CDR3 nucleotides: TGTGCCAGCAGCCCTCTGGGGACAGGGGCCTATGAGCAGTTCTTC.

J is TRBJ1-2 and V is TRBV25-1; no reliable D call. The V gene lost 6 bases and the J gene lost 4 bases, with 9 bases spanning the gap. There are 12 residues in the CDR3. Germline V gene lookup returns CDR1 MGHDK and CDR2 SYGVNS. The CDR3: CASRAQGYGYTF. The CDR3 region has the DNA TGTGCCAGCAGGGCCCAAGGCTATGGCTACACCTTC.

This clone was picked up a small number of times. The rearrangement joins TRBV19 to TRBJ1-6; perhaps TRBD1 as D (5 bases). The CDR3 runs to 13 residues. The germline V gene has CDR1 LNHDA and CDR2 SQIVND (reference sequence). V lost 9 bases and J 10 bases, leaving 16 bases between the germline ends. For the CDR3, the DNA is TGTGCCAGCCGGGGCTACACGGGCTCACCCCTCCACTTT. Its protein product is CASRGYTGSPLHF. Full variable domain (remainder filled in from reference TRBV19 and TRBJ1-6): DGGITQSPKYLFRKEGQNVTLSCEQNLNHDAMYWYRQDPGQGLRLIYYSQIVNDFQKGDIAEGYSVSREKKESFPLTVTSAQKNPTAFYLCASRGYTGSPLHFGNGTRLTVT.

V is TRBV19 and J is TRBJ1-6; D gene uncertain. Germline V lookup: CDR1 LNHDA, CDR2 SQIVND (reference sequence). Trimming pared 3 bases from V and 15 bases from J, leaving 18 bases between. This CDR3 has 14 amino acids. The CDR3 is CASSMLGTERNLHF. Here the CDR3 DNA reads TGTGCCAGTAGTATGTTAGGTACAGAAAGAAACCTCCACTTT. Supplemented by reference TRBV19 and TRBJ1-6, the full variable domain reads DGGITQSPKYLFRKEGQNVTLSCEQNLNHDAMYWYRQDPGQGLRLIYYSQIVNDFQKGDIAEGYSVSREKKESFPLTVTSAQKNPTAFYLCASSMLGTERNLHFGNGTRLTVT.

DNA of the CDR3: TGTGCCAGCAGTTTAGCAGGGGTTACCGGGGAGCTGTTTTTT. It yields the protein CASSLAGVTGELFF. This rearrangement joins TRBV27 to TRBJ2-2, with D possibly TRBD1 on 6 matching bases. Germline values: CDR1 MNHEY, CDR2 SMNVEV (reference sequence). The V gene lost 2 bases and the J gene lost 5 bases, with 9 bases spanning the gap. The CDR3 is made up of 14 amino acids.

The rearrangement uses TRBV5-8 and TRBJ1-5; 7 positions match TRBD1. The CDR3 loop spans 14 amino acids. Unmatched junction bases numbered 4, after V lost 3 bases and J lost 4 bases. The germline CDR1 and CDR2 sequences are SGHTS and YDEGEE. The CDR3 loop reads CASSWGTENQPQHF. Here the CDR3 DNA reads TGTGCCAGCAGCTGGGGGACAGAAAATCAGCCCCAGCATTTT.

This chain joins TRBV7-5 and TRBJ1-2; the table calls TRBD1, which could not be checked here. TRBV7-5 is described as a pseudogene. The CDR3 spans 18 residues. The CDR3 nucleotides are TGTGCCAGAAACCCCGGGTCCGGGACACCAACTCCCAACTATGGCTACACCTTC. It yields the protein CARNPGSGTPTPNYGYTF.

This chain links TRBV30 with TRBJ2-5, with a weak D call TRBD2 (5 bases). V was shortened by 2 bases and J by 5 bases, with 12 bases between the two germline ends. This CDR3 has 13 amino acids. From germline, CDR1 is GTSNPN and CDR2 SVGIG (reference sequence). CDR3 DNA: TGTGCCTGGAGTCGGGCTAGGAGGGAGACCCAGTACTTC. It translates to CAWSRARRETQYF.

The genes are TRBV9 and TRBJ2-5, with 7 bases fitting TRBD2. V lost 1 base, J lost 1 base, and 7 bases stayed unmatched. The V gene's germline CDR1 is SGDLS and CDR2 YYNGEE. This CDR3 has 16 amino acids. DNA of the CDR3: TGTGCCAGCAGCGTAAGGGGCGGGAGATTCCAAGAGACCCAGTACTTC. Residues: CASSVRGGRFQETQYF. Full variable domain (missing parts from reference TRBV9 and TRBJ2-5): DSGVTQTPKHLITATGQRVTLRCSPRSGDLSVYWYQQSLDQGLQFLIQYYNGEERAKGNILERFSAQQFPDLHSELNLSSLELGDSALYFCASSVRGGRFQETQYFGPGTRLLVL.

This rearrangement joins TRBV2 to TRBJ2-5, with D perhaps TRBD2 (7 bases). Trimming took 6 bases from V and 0 from J, leaving 26 bases between them. From germline, CDR1 is SNHLY and CDR2 FYNNEI. This CDR3 is built from 19 residues. In nucleotides, the CDR3 is TGTGCCAGCAGAGCAAACACGTTTCGGCGGGGGCGGTACCAAGAGACCCAGTACTTC. This translates into CASRANTFRRGRYQETQYF. The variable domain in full, with the rest retrieved from reference TRBV2 and TRBJ2-5, is EPEVTQTPSHQVTQMGQEVILRCVPISNHLYFYWYRQILGQKVEFLVSFYNNEISEKSEIFDDQFSVERPDGSNFTLKIRSTKLEDSAMYFCASRANTFRRGRYQETQYFGPGTRLLVL.

The rearrangement links TRBV2 to TRBJ1-4, with 7 bases identical to TRBD1. V shed 7 bases, J shed 0 bases, and the junction held 5 bases outside the gene matches. CDR1 is SNHLY and CDR2 is FYNNEI in the germline V gene. The CDR3 has 15 residues. The DNA for the CDR3 is TGTGCCAGCACCAACCAGGGGGCAACTAATGAAAAACTGTTTTTT. Its protein is CASTNQGATNEKLFF.

This chain links TRBV4-1 with TRBJ1-6; D is ambiguous. V was cut by 0 bases and J by 6 bases, with 12 bases left in between. CDR3 size: 16 residues. Germline loops: CDR1 MGHRA, CDR2 YSYEKL. This chain's CDR3 is CASSQESGKGNSPLHF. The CDR3 DNA is TGCGCCAGCAGCCAAGAGTCCGGCAAGGGTAATTCACCCCTCCACTTT.

The rearrangement joins TRBV29-1 to TRBJ2-3; TRBD2 might be the D (6 bases). CDR3 length: 13 residues. Trimming cost V 4 bases and J 1 base, with 9 bases left between them. Germline CDR1 reads SQVTM; CDR2 reads ANQGSEA. CDR3 region: CSVARGGTDTQYF. CDR3 DNA: TGCAGCGTTGCCCGCGGGGGCACAGATACGCAGTATTTT.

CDR3 residues: CASSLEFGSENYGYTF. The CDR3 DNA sequence: TGTGCCAGCAGCTTAGAGTTTGGGTCGGAGAACTATGGCTACACCTTC. The chain carries TRBV11-2 and TRBJ1-2; no firm D call. The CDR3 loop spans 16 amino acids. V shed 0 bases and J shed 2 bases, with 13 bases lying between them. From germline, CDR1 is SGHAT and CDR2 FQNNGV. The variable domain in full, with the rest retrieved from reference TRBV11-2 and TRBJ1-2, is EAGVAQSPRYKIIEKRQSVAFWCNPISGHATLYWYQQILGQGPKLLIQFQNNGVVDDSQLPKDRFSAERLKGVDSTLKIQPAKLEDSAVYLCASSLEFGSENYGYTFGSGTRLTVV.

As DNA, the CDR3 is TGTGCCAGCAGCGGGGTGGGGAGGGGTGAGACCCAGTACTTC. Residues: CASSGVGRGETQYF. The rearrangement uses TRBV6-6 and TRBJ2-5; the match to TRBD2 covers 7 bases. The CDR3 sequence is 14 residues long. Germline V gene data show CDR1 as MNHNY and CDR2 as SVGAGI (reference sequence). J gave up 5 bases and V 6 bases, and 9 bases lay outside the gene matches.

CDR3 nucleotides: TGTGCCAGCCGGGGGGGGCGGGGAACCTTCAATGAGCAGTTCTTC. Translation: CASRGGRGTFNEQFF. This chain connects TRBV2 to TRBJ2-1; 8 nucleotides agree with TRBD2. The trim removed 8 bases at V and 6 bases at J, leaving 12 bases unmatched. The length of the CDR3 is 15 residues. The germline V gene has CDR1 SNHLY and CDR2 FYNNEI.

V usage is TRBV7-3 and J usage is TRBJ2-7; TRBD2 aligns across 7 bases. Trimming cost V 4 bases and J 2 bases; bases outside gene matches: 8. The CDR3 has 15 amino acids. CDR1 and CDR2 from the germline V gene are SGHTA and FQGTGA. The CDR3 nucleotides are TGTGCCAGCAGCTCCCGTCCAGGGAGGGCCTACGAGCAGTACTTC. Protein product: CASSSRPGRAYEQYF.

Only a few counts were recorded for this clone. The chain couples TRBV7-9 to TRBJ1-4, with D uncertain. V lost 3 bases and J 6 bases, leaving 11 bases between the germline ends. This CDR3 comprises 14 residues. The germline CDR1 and CDR2 sequences are SEHNR and FQNEAQ (reference sequence). Here the CDR3 reads CASSFWGNDEKLFF. The DNA of the CDR3 is TGTGCCAGCAGCTTCTGGGGTAATGATGAAAAACTGTTTTTT.

This chain uses TRBV6-1 with TRBJ2-1, with 10 bases that match TRBD1. The CDR3 totals 15 residues. Germline assignment: CDR1 MNHNS and CDR2 SASEGT. Trimming cost V 4 bases and J 5 bases; bases outside gene matches: 5. CDR3 region: CASSGWDRGDNEQFF. Here the CDR3 DNA reads TGTGCCAGCAGTGGCTGGGACAGGGGCGACAATGAGCAGTTCTTC.

The J gene is TRBJ1-5, the V gene TRBV2; no firm D call. The CDR3 is 14 residues long. CDR1 is SNHLY and CDR2 is FYNNEI in the germline V gene. V lost 0 bases and J lost 5, with 8 bases in between. The CDR3 bases are TGTGCCAGCAGTGAAGCGCTTCTCGATCAGCCCCAGCATTTT. This gives the protein CASSEALLDQPQHF.

This chain joins TRBV7-2 and TRBJ2-7, with 9 nucleotides matching TRBD2. Losses at the gene ends were 4 bases for V and 7 bases for J; bases not matched to a gene: 11. The CDR3 covers 15 residues. The germline CDR1 and CDR2 sequences are SGHTA and FQGNSA. CDR3 residues: CASSSSGRSRREQYF. CDR3 bases: TGTGCCAGCAGCTCAAGCGGGAGGTCCAGGCGGGAGCAGTACTTC.

The genes are TRBV5-4 and TRBJ1-2; no clear D. CDR1 and CDR2 from the germline V gene are SGHNT and YYREEE (reference sequence). The CDR3 length is 12 residues. V gave up 0 bases and J gave up 4 bases, with 4 bases separating them. CDR3 DNA sequence: TGTGCCAGCAGCTTGGTCAGCTATGGCTACACCTTC. It codes for CASSLVSYGYTF. Looking up the rest from reference TRBV5-4 and TRBJ1-2 gives the full variable domain: ETGVTQSPTHLIKTRGQQVTLRCSSQSGHNTVSWYQQALGQGPQFIFQYYREEENGRGNFPPRFSGLQFPNYSSELNVNALELDDSALYLCASSLVSYGYTFGSGTRLTVV.

J is TRBJ1-5 and V is TRBV5-4; 10 bases line up with TRBD1. Trimming removed 4 bases from V and 6 bases from J; junction bases left unmatched: 4. From germline, CDR1 is SGHNT and CDR2 YYREEE (reference sequence). This CDR3 spans 14 amino acids. CDR3 region: CASSPGTGVQPQHF. In DNA, the CDR3 is TGTGCCAGCAGCCCCGGGACAGGGGTTCAGCCCCAGCATTTT.